This TCR beta chain comes out of a study of OX40 agonist ivuxolimab in advanced cancers. Findings and caveats of the study: In the 0.1 to 3.0 mg/kg range, CD4+ and CD8+ blood T cells had expanded clonally by week 6. Mean expanded clone counts were higher in CD8+ than CD4+ T cells.

Data came from immunoSEQ multiplex PCR; TCRdb stores just in-frame clones and leaves some out. The sample has tens of thousands of clones, 91% seen once. Of note for this clone: What it binds is unknown.

Sequences were derived from CD4+ or CD8+ T cells sorted from blood, sampled in a trial of the OX40 agonist ivuxolimab. This TCR was recovered from an adult with an advanced solid tumor such as melanoma, head and neck, liver or kidney cancer.

The CDR3 is CASSFPYSSTDTQYF. CDR3 DNA: TGTGCCAGCAGCTTTCCCTACTCTAGCACAGATACGCAGTATTTT. The V gene is TRBV7-8, the J gene TRBJ2-3; D gene ambiguous. Germline CDR1 SGHVS, CDR2 FQNEAQ. V shed 3 bases and J shed 0 bases, with 10 bases lying between them. This CDR3 region has 15 residues.